This T cell receptor beta chain was observed in a study of T cell responses to AZD1222 COVID-19 vaccine. The germline V and J ends were trimmed by 2 bases and 5 bases, with 11 bases remaining between them. CDR1 and CDR2 (germline): SGDLS, YYNGEE. This CDR3 has 15 residues. The data were produced by immunoSEQ multiplex PCR, yet TCRdb's version contains in-frame clones alone and is incomplete. This table has tens of thousands of clones, around 82% appearing once. Pooling covered second doses at about 4 or about 12 weeks. Material: peripheral blood, obtained 28 days after the second AZD1222 dose. The receptor was isolated from an adult who received the AZD1222 COVID-19 vaccine. V usage is TRBV9 and J usage is TRBJ1-6; possibly TRBD1 for D (5 bases). CDR3: CASSVFQGDNSPLHF. CDR3 sequence (DNA): TGTGCCAGCAGCGTCTTCCAGGGAGATAATTCACCCCTCCACTTT.